Presented here are 19 T cell receptor beta chains from one specimen sequenced in a study of CD8+ T cells in alopecia areata. Treatment given: oral pan-JAK inhibitor, 5-10 mg twice daily. Extracted RNA was reverse transcribed, and the resulting cDNA served as sequencing template. The assay was immunoSEQ multiplex PCR, and TCRdb's table has in-frame clones only and misses some. In the table there are approximately 210,000 clones, 50% to 60% of which are singletons. The sample was CD4+ T cells sorted from blood, taken at week 4, from a patient treated with tofacitinib. The receptors derive from a human donor with alopecia areata.

This chain uses TRBV4-1 with TRBJ1-5, with D possibly being TRBD1 (6 bases). Germline CDR1 and CDR2: MGHRA and YSYEKL. The CDR3 is made up of 13 amino acids. V lost 5 bases, J lost 6 bases, and 11 bases lay in between. The CDR3 sequence is CASSITGSQPQHF. DNA of the CDR3: TGCGCCAGCAGCATCACAGGGAGTCAGCCCCAGCATTTT.

This sequence joins TRBV28 and TRBJ2-7; TRBD1 matches at 9 bases. The CDR3 totals 16 residues. Trimming removed 8 bases from V and 1 base from J; junction bases left unmatched: 12. Per the germline V gene, CDR1 is MDHEN and CDR2 is SYDVKM. CDR3 sequence reads: CASGRLGQGRSYEQYF. In nucleotides, the CDR3 is TGTGCCAGCGGTAGACTCGGACAGGGGAGGTCCTACGAGCAGTACTTC.

The chain uses TRBV7-2 and TRBJ2-7; D not resolved. Between the trimmed V and J ends, which lost 1 base and 6 bases, there was a span of 7 bases. Germline V lookup: CDR1 SGHTA, CDR2 FQGNSA. This CDR3 contains 12 residues. The CDR3 sequence: CASSLDGTEQYF. The CDR3, as DNA: TGTGCCAGCAGCTTAGATGGCACCGAGCAGTACTTC.

This clone has just a few counts. V gene TRBV7-2 combines with J gene TRBJ2-2; 9 bases are a match to TRBD2. Germline CDR1 reads SGHTA; CDR2 reads FQGNSA. The CDR3 has 18 amino acids. V shed 1 base, J shed 4 bases, and the junction held 10 bases outside the gene matches. CDR3 DNA sequence: TGTGCCAGCAGCTTAGTCGGTAGCGGGGGTATCCGCACCGGGGAGCTGTTTTTT. Its translation is CASSLVGSGGIRTGELFF.

The chain recombines TRBV9 with TRBJ2-3; 12 bases agree with TRBD2. Per germline, CDR1 SGDLS and CDR2 YYNGEE. This CDR3 is 16 amino acids long. Losses at the gene ends were 4 bases for V and 2 bases for J; bases not matched to a gene: 5. The CDR3 region has the DNA TGTGCCAGCAGCCCCGGGACTAGCGGGTCCACAGATACGCAGTATTTT. Its translation: CASSPGTSGSTDTQYF.

The V call is TRBV30, the J call TRBJ2-3; the D is unclear. Trimming shortened V by 0 bases and J by 2 bases, and 18 bases separated the two germline ends. The germline V gene has CDR1 GTSNPN and CDR2 SVGIG (reference sequence). The CDR3 loop spans 17 amino acids. The CDR3 loop is CAWSVGGMPRFTDTQYF. CDR3 DNA: TGTGCCTGGAGTGTAGGTGGGATGCCACGGTTCACAGATACGCAGTATTTT. The whole variable domain, filled in from reference TRBV30 and TRBJ2-3, reads SQTIHQWPATLVQPVGSPLSLECTVEGTSNPNLYWYRQAAGRGLQLLFYSVGIGQISSEVPQNLSASRPQDRQFILSSKKLLLSDSGFYLCAWSVGGMPRFTDTQYFGPGTRLTVL.

The chain joins TRBV6-5 to TRBJ2-1; TRBD1 is a possible D gene (6 bases). CDR3 length: 12 amino acids. In germline, CDR1 is MNHEY, CDR2 SVGAGI. V was trimmed by 6 bases and J by 8 bases, leaving 11 bases between them. CDR3 nucleotide sequence: TGTGCCAGCAGGAACAGGGTCCATGAGCAGTTCTTC. This encodes CASRNRVHEQFF.

The J gene is TRBJ1-6, the V gene TRBV7-8; 7 bases are shared with TRBD1. The CDR3 sequence is 13 residues long. The trim removed 4 bases at V and 11 bases at J, leaving 5 bases unmatched. Germline-derived CDR1 and CDR2 are SGHVS and FQNEAQ. CDR3 loop: CASSYDREAPLHF. The CDR3 DNA reads as TGTGCCAGCAGCTACGACAGGGAGGCACCCCTCCACTTT.

The chain links TRBV7-2 to TRBJ2-3; tentative D call: TRBD2 (5 bases). The germline gives CDR1 SGHTA, CDR2 FQGNSA. CDR3 length: 14 residues. V was clipped by 1 base and J by 2 bases, with 7 bases between them. The CDR3 is CASSLVGDTDTQYF. CDR3 bases: TGTGCCAGCAGCTTAGTCGGGGACACAGATACGCAGTATTTT.

This clone was detected a few times. The V and J genes are TRBV19 and TRBJ2-2; D perhaps matches TRBD2 (7 bases). This CDR3 contains 14 residues. V lost 5 bases and J 7 bases, leaving 14 bases between the germline ends. Looked up from germline, CDR1 is LNHDA and CDR2 is SQIVND (reference sequence). The CDR3 reads CASSPRGAGGELFF. DNA for the CDR3: TGTGCCAGTAGTCCCCGGGGGGCCGGCGGGGAGCTGTTTTTT.

This chain uses TRBV11-2 with TRBJ2-5; TRBD1 might be the D (6 bases). The CDR3 runs to 14 residues. V lost 6 bases, J lost 2 bases, and 13 bases lay in between. Per the germline V gene, CDR1 is SGHAT and CDR2 is FQNNGV. The CDR3 loop reads CASRLQGTQETQYF. DNA of the CDR3: TGTGCCAGCAGATTACAGGGTACACAAGAGACCCAGTACTTC.

Turning to this clone: The same CDR3 arises from other DNA sequences in this sample as well. The rearrangement uses TRBV7-9 and TRBJ1-1; no reliable D call. Trimming left V 2 bases short and J 4 bases short, with 8 bases between. Looked up from germline, CDR1 is SEHNR and CDR2 is FQNEAQ (reference sequence). The CDR3 extends over 13 amino acids. The CDR3 sequence is CASSLKGGTEAFF. CDR3 nucleotide sequence: TGTGCCAGCAGCTTAAAGGGAGGCACTGAAGCTTTCTTT.

This clone has only one observation. The same CDR3 also results from other DNA sequences found in this sample. The chain carries TRBV29-1 and TRBJ2-5; 9 nucleotides agree with TRBD1. This CDR3 is built from 15 residues. V gave up 4 bases and J gave up 8 bases; unmatched junction bases: 14. Germline V CDR1 and CDR2: SQVTM, ANQGSEA. Written as DNA, the CDR3 is TGCAGCGTTGTGGCCGGGACAGGGTTTGGAGAAACCCAGTACTTC. Its translation: CSVVAGTGFGETQYF.

The chain combines TRBV7-2 with TRBJ2-7, with 14 positions matching TRBD2. Trimming at V came to 3 bases and at J to 2 bases, leaving 3 bases not matched to a gene. This CDR3 comprises 16 residues. Germline CDR1 reads SGHTA; CDR2 reads FQGNSA. The CDR3 sequence: CASSLTSGGAAYEQYF. The CDR3 coding sequence is TGTGCCAGCAGCTTGACTAGCGGGGGGGCTGCCTACGAGCAGTACTTC.

The chain couples TRBV29-1 to TRBJ1-2; D not certain. Germline CDR1 and CDR2: SQVTM and ANQGSEA. V lost 0 bases to trimming and J lost 9 bases, with 2 bases between them. The CDR3 covers 9 residues. The CDR3 sequence is CSVEESYTF. CDR3 DNA sequence: TGCAGCGTTGAAGAAAGCTACACCTTC.

The V gene is TRBV30, the J gene TRBJ1-1; 7 positions match TRBD1. The V gene end was trimmed by 5 bases and the J gene end by 5 bases; junction bases not matched to a gene: 8. The CDR3 consists of 13 residues. From germline, CDR1 is GTSNPN and CDR2 SVGIG (reference sequence). CDR3 coding DNA: TGTGCCTGGGACCCGACAGGGAGGACTGAAGCTTTCTTT. Translation gives CAWDPTGRTEAFF.

The J gene is TRBJ2-3, the V gene TRBV15; 7 bases match TRBD1. The CDR3 loop spans 15 amino acids. Trimming removed 5 bases from V and 5 bases from J; junction bases left unmatched: 10. The germline gives CDR1 LNHNV, CDR2 YYDKDF (reference sequence). The CDR3 nucleotides are TGTGCCACCAGCTCCCTGACCGACAGGGAAGATACGCAGTATTTT. It codes for CATSSLTDREDTQYF.

This clone has a single count. This chain connects TRBV30 to TRBJ1-5; 7 bases are shared with TRBD1. The germline V gene encodes CDR1 GTSNPN and CDR2 SVGIG (reference sequence). J was trimmed by 3 bases and V by 5 bases; bases with no gene match: 16. The length of the CDR3 is 17 residues. The CDR3 region has the DNA TGTGCCTGGTCCTTCCGGGGACAGTCAACCGCCAATCAGCCCCAGCATTTT. This translates into CAWSFRGQSTANQPQHF.

The chain combines TRBV5-1 with TRBJ2-7; D not resolved. There are 15 residues in the CDR3. From germline, CDR1 is SGHRS and CDR2 YFSETQ. Trimming stripped 4 bases from V and 0 bases from J, with 14 bases between. Here the CDR3 DNA reads TGCGCCAGCAGCCAGGACGGAGCGAGCTCCTACGAGCAGTACTTC. It translates to CASSQDGASSYEQYF.